The present T cell receptor beta chain was sequenced within a study of blood T cell repertoires in COVID-19 (TCRdb year 2020). For the wider study: Collaborator samples came from the United States, Italy and Spain and covered acute and convalescent phases of COVID-19. The material from the prospective study consisted of cDNA or gDNA derived from T cells, B-cell-depleted T cells, or PBMCs. Subjects who had been exposed to COVID-19, were actively infected with it, or had recovered from it provided the deeply sampled blood TCRbeta repertoires that made up the dataset. A freely available public database, intended as a resource for researchers studying the immune response to SARS-CoV-2, is where the repertoires were released. The samples were drawn from two sources: the first 160 participants of the ongoing ImmuneRACE study, and 950 to 1,500 subjects contributed by 6 global collaborators. The sample metadata nearly always contained a de-identified subject ID, COVID-19 status, age in years and sex. HLA class I and class II types, where available, came from metadata supplied by the sample provider rather than from assay-based typing. Here is what the overall study found, with its caveats: The amount of clinical and demographic metadata varied by source and participant and was provided uncurated.

V is trimmed back by 4 bases and J by 4 bases, and the junction contains 1 base that no gene match accounts for. The cysteine opens and the phenylalanine closes a CDR3 of 13 amino acids. Of the read, only the CDR3 DNA is kept; its 39 bases are in frame from base 1. From the germline V gene, CDR1 is MGHDK and CDR2 is SYGVNS. The immunoSEQ Assay, a bias-controlled multiplex PCR, was used to amplify TCRbeta CDR3 regions from genomic DNA. The authors' pipeline ran thus. Within the assay, amplification of reference gene primers was used to estimate how many nucleated cells each sample contained. Sequence reads were collapsed and filtered to measure the absolute abundance of every unique TCRbeta CDR3 rearrangement. For each sample, productive Simpson clonality was calculated as the square root of Simpson's diversity index over productive rearrangements. Not all clones reach the TCRdb copy of this immuneACCESS table, which keeps in-frame sequences only. Checked studies attribute under half of the gap to unresolved V genes and leave the rest unexplained. Clone size and the V and J calls come from that table; the DNA yielded D and trimming. The table for this sample lists about 150,000 clones; roughly nine tenths of them were counted only once. Of the sample, 3.5% to 4.5% falls within the top ten clones.

Each collaborating institution followed its own protocols to collect whole blood in K2EDTA tubes. Collaborator samples were shipped for TCRbeta analysis as frozen whole blood, isolated PBMCs, or DNA extracted from either sample type. There are a few counts of this clone. It lacks a known antigen. It has no much larger one-base neighbor in the sample; base qualities were not kept. The clonotype originates from a woman in her 70s with acute or convalescent COVID-19. The sample was peripheral blood. The sequence is built from TRBV25-1 and TRBJ1-5, with TRBD1 identical over 7 junction bases. The DNA sequence reads TGTGCCAGCAGTGGACAGGGAAATCAGCCCCAGCATTTT. Protein translation: CASSGQGNQPQHF.